A selection of T cell receptor beta chains follows, all from one sample in a study of CD8 T cells in Susac syndrome. TCRdb re-analysed the immunoSEQ multiplex PCR reads in MiXCR, keeping a single row per CDR3 protein. The sample gives around 280,000 distinct CDR3 sequences, roughly 85% of which show up once; approximately 0.11% is in the top ten. Sequences were obtained from CD8+ T cells from PBMCs. These receptors all come from a human donor with multiple sclerosis. The CDR3 runs from the conserved cysteine through the conserved F or W. The D gene is left open where the match is weak. Clone size is given for some rows only: seen once, a few or many times, or a class if the clone is expanded.

v_gene	abundance	d_gene	j_gene	CDR3nt	CDR3aa
TRBV12-5	.	TRBD1	TRBJ2-3	TGTGCTAGTGGTTTGGGGACAGGGAGCACAGATACGCAGTATTTT	CASGLGTGSTDTQYF
TRBV27	.	TRBD1	TRBJ2-5	TGTGCCAGCAGTTTGGACAGGGGGCATGAGACCCAGTACTTC	CASSLDRGHETQYF
TRBV28	.	TRBD1	TRBJ1-2	TGTGCCAGCAGTTTTGGGGGACAGGGCGGCTACACCTTC	CASSFGGQGGYTF
TRBV27	.	.	TRBJ2-2	TGTGCCAGCGGGGCTTCGGGAGCCGGGGAGCTGTTTTTT	CASGASGAGELFF
TRBV24-1	.	TRBD2	TRBJ2-3	TGTGCCACCAGTGATACCGCGGGACTAGCGGGAGGATCGCCAGATACGCAGTATTTT	CATSDTAGLAGGSPDTQYF
TRBV12-3/TRBV12-4	.	.	TRBJ2-5	TGTGCCAGCGGACGGAGACGTGAGGAGACCCAGTACTTC	CASGRRREETQYF
TRBV7-9	.	.	TRBJ1-1	TGTGCCAGCAGCTTAGTTGCCGGGGTTGAAGCTTTCTTT	CASSLVAGVEAFF
TRBV6-1	.	.	TRBJ2-3	TGTGCCAGCAGTGATAGGGCTACCGCAGATACGCAGTATTTT	CASSDRATADTQYF
TRBV20-1	.	.	TRBJ1-2	TGCAGTGCTAGAGAATCAGAGAACTATGGCTACACCTTC	CSARESENYGYTF
TRBV28	few	.	TRBJ2-7	TGTGCCAGCAGTCTACTGCCGGACTCTCCGCAGTACTTC	CASSLLPDSPQYF
TRBV7-3	few	.	TRBJ2-5	TGTGCCAGCAGCTTACCCAGGGGTCGTCAAGAGACCCAGTACTTC	CASSLPRGRQETQYF
TRBV27	.	.	TRBJ2-3	TGTGCCAGCAGTTCCCGGGTAAATACGCAGTATTTT	CASSSRVNTQYF
TRBV9	.	.	TRBJ1-5	TGTGCCAGCAGCCCGAGCGCGAGCAATCAGCCCCAGCATTTT	CASSPSASNQPQHF
TRBV6-1	.	TRBD2	TRBJ2-7	TGTGCCAGCAGCCGGACTAGCGGGAGAGGGGACGAGCAGTACTTC	CASSRTSGRGDEQYF
TRBV6-1	.	TRBD2	TRBJ2-1	TGTGCCAGCAGTGAAGAACTAGCGGACTACAATGAGCAGTTCTTC	CASSEELADYNEQFF
TRBV20-1	.	.	TRBJ2-7	TGCAGTGCTAGGGCCAGGGGCTTACACGAGCAGTACTTC	CSARARGLHEQYF
TRBV12-3/TRBV12-4	.	TRBD1	TRBJ1-1	TGTGCCAGCAGTTTTAGGGGGCGGGATGGGAACACTGAAGCTTTCTTT	CASSFRGRDGNTEAFF
TRBV25-1	.	TRBD2	TRBJ2-7	TGTGCCAGCAGTGAGGACGGGGTAGCGGGAGGCTACGAGCAGTACTTC	CASSEDGVAGGYEQYF
TRBV2	.	.	TRBJ2-1	TGTGCCAGCCCTGAGCAGTTCTTC	CASPEQFF
TRBV18	few	TRBD2	TRBJ2-7	TGTGCCAGCTCACCCCGCGGGAGGGTCTACGAGCAGTACTTC	CASSPRGRVYEQYF
TRBV15	.	.	TRBJ1-1	TGTGCCACCAGCAGAGATAGGAGGGCTGAGACAGAGGCTTTCTTT	CATSRDRRAETEAFF
TRBV4-1	.	.	TRBJ2-3	TGCGCCAGCGATTCTGGACTTATTCCTAGCACAGATACGCAGTATTTT	CASDSGLIPSTDTQYF
TRBV12-3/TRBV12-4	few	TRBD2	TRBJ2-1	TGTGCCAGCAGTCAGGGGACTAGCGGGACCTACAATGAGCAGTTCTTC	CASSQGTSGTYNEQFF
TRBV6-1	once	.	TRBJ2-7	TGTGCCAGCAGGGCCGATGATAGGCCCTACGAGCAGTACTTC	CASRADDRPYEQYF
TRBV20-1	.	TRBD2	TRBJ2-7	TGCAGTGCACTAGCGGGAGGAAGCTACGAGCAGTACTTC	CSALAGGSYEQYF
TRBV2	.	TRBD1	TRBJ1-1	TGTGCCAGCAGTGAGAGAGGGGGCGTACGGACTGAAGCTTTCTTT	CASSERGGVRTEAFF
TRBV27	.	.	TRBJ2-3	TGTGCCAGCAGTTTTCTGTCAGATACGCAGTATTTT	CASSFLSDTQYF
TRBV19	.	.	TRBJ1-1	TGTGCCACCCGATATGGTGGGGGGCGGGAAGCTTTCTTT	CATRYGGGREAFF
TRBV9	.	.	TRBJ2-5	TGTGCCAGCACCCGTGGGTCTAAAGAGACCCAGTACTTC	CASTRGSKETQYF
TRBV7-6	.	.	TRBJ2-3	TGTGCCAGCAGCCCCGCCGGGACTGACAACACAGATACGCAGTATTTT	CASSPAGTDNTDTQYF
TRBV9	once	TRBD2	TRBJ2-1	TGTGCCAGCAGCGTTAGACTAGCGGGACCCTACAATGAGCAGTTCTTC	CASSVRLAGPYNEQFF
TRBV2	.	.	TRBJ2-4	TGTGCCAGCAGTGAGGGATTAGCCAAAAACATTCAGTACTTC	CASSEGLAKNIQYF
TRBV2	.	.	TRBJ1-2	TGTGCCAGCCTTTATCGCGGCGGGGAGTCGATTTGGTATGGCTACACCTTC	CASLYRGGESIWYGYTF
TRBV24-1	.	.	TRBJ2-1	TGTGCCACCAGTGATTTGGGAGGCCGAGGGAATGAGCAGTTCTTC	CATSDLGGRGNEQFF
TRBV27	.	TRBD2	TRBJ2-7	TGTGCCAGCAGTACTCCGGGGGGGCACTCCTACGAGCAGTACTTC	CASSTPGGHSYEQYF
TRBV7-9	.	.	TRBJ1-1	TGTGCCAGCAGCTTAGGTGATGGTTGGGCTGAAGCTTTCTTT	CASSLGDGWAEAFF
TRBV7-6	.	TRBD1	TRBJ1-1	TGTGCCAGCAGCTCCAAAGGGGGCTTAAAGTACACTGAAGCTTTCTTT	CASSSKGGLKYTEAFF
TRBV6-5	.	.	TRBJ2-7	TGTGCCAGCAGTTACTCCGTCGGTCACGGATCCTACGAGCAGTACTTC	CASSYSVGHGSYEQYF
TRBV9	.	TRBD1	TRBJ1-2	TGTGCCAGCAGCCCTATATCAACGACAGGGGATCATCGTGGCTACACCTTC	CASSPISTTGDHRGYTF
TRBV14	.	.	TRBJ2-7	TGTGCCAGCAGCCAAGTATACTACGAGCAGTACTTC	CASSQVYYEQYF
TRBV20-1	.	.	TRBJ2-7	TGCAGTGCTGGGGGACACCCTAGTACCCTTTACGAGCAGTACTTC	CSAGGHPSTLYEQYF
TRBV7-8	.	.	TRBJ1-4	TGTGCCAGCAGCGTGGGCAAGATCACAACTAATGAAAAACTGTTTTTT	CASSVGKITTNEKLFF
TRBV10-3	.	TRBD1	TRBJ1-3	TGTGCCATCAGTGCCTACAGGGGGAAAGGAAACACCATATATTTT	CAISAYRGKGNTIYF
TRBV6-5	.	.	TRBJ2-3	TGTGCCAGTCGACCTGCCACCACAGATACGCAGTATTTT	CASRPATTDTQYF
TRBV27	.	TRBD1	TRBJ2-3	TGTGCCAGCAGTTCTGTATTCGGACAGGGGGCAGAAAATACGCAGTATTTT	CASSSVFGQGAENTQYF
TRBV15	.	.	TRBJ1-1	TGTGCCACCAGCAGTACTGGGAACACTGAAGCTTTCTTT	CATSSTGNTEAFF
TRBV12-3/TRBV12-4	.	TRBD1	TRBJ2-2	TGTGCCAGCAGCGACAGGGGGAACACCGGGGAGCTGTTTTTT	CASSDRGNTGELFF
TRBV2	.	TRBD1	TRBJ1-2	TGTGCCAGCAGGGACAGGGTCAGAGGCTACACCTTC	CASRDRVRGYTF
TRBV28	.	.	TRBJ2-3	TGTGCCAGCAGTCCCTACCCCAAGGGGCGAAACCCCACAGATACGCAGTATTTT	CASSPYPKGRNPTDTQYF
TRBV13	.	.	TRBJ2-1	TGTGCCAGCAGCTTAGAGTCAACTGAGCAGTTCTTC	CASSLESTEQFF
TRBV28	.	.	TRBJ2-1	TGTGCCAGCAGTTCTCACCTGGTGGGTTATTACAATGAGCAGTTCTTC	CASSSHLVGYYNEQFF
TRBV3-1	.	TRBD1	TRBJ1-4	TGTGCCAGCAGCCCGCTCACCGGGACAGGGGTAGAAAAACTGTTTTTT	CASSPLTGTGVEKLFF
TRBV12-3/TRBV12-4	.	.	TRBJ1-2	TGTGCCAGCGACGCGGGCCGATCTGGCTATGGCTACACCTTC	CASDAGRSGYGYTF
TRBV27	.	.	TRBJ1-6	TGTGCCAGCAGTTTATTAACAGCTACACCCCTCCACTTT	CASSLLTATPLHF